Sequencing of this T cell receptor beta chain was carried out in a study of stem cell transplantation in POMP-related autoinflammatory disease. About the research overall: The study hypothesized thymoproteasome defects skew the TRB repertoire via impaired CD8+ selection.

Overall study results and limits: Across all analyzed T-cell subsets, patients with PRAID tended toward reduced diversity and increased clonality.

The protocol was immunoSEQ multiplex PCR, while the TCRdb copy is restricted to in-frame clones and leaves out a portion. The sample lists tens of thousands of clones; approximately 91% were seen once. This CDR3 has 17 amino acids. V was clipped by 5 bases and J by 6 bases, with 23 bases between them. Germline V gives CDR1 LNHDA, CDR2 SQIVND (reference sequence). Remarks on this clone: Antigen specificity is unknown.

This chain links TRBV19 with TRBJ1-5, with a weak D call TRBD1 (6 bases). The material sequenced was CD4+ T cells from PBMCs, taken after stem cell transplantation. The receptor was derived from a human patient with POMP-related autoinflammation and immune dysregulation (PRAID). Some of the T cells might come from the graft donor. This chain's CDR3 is CASSVLREGGAGQPQHF. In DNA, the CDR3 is TGTGCCAGTAGTGTCCTCAGGGAGGGGGGCGCGGGTCAGCCCCAGCATTTT. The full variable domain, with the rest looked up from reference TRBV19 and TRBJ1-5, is DGGITQSPKYLFRKEGQNVTLSCEQNLNHDAMYWYRQDPGQGLRLIYYSQIVNDFQKGDIAEGYSVSREKKESFPLTVTSAQKNPTAFYLCASSVLREGGAGQPQHFGDGTRLSIL.